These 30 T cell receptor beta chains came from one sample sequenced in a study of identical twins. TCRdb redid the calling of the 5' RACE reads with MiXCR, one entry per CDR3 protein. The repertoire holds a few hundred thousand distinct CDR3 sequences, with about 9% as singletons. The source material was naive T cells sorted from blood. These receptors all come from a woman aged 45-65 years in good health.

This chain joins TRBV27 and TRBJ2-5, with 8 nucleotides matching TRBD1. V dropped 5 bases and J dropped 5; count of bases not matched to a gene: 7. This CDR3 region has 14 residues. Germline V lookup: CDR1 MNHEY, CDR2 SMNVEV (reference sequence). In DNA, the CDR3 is TGTGCCAGCAGTCCCGGGACAGGTTGGGAGACCCAGTACTTC. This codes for CASSPGTGWETQYF.

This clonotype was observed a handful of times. CDR3 DNA: TGCAGCGCTGACAGGGAGGGCGGGGAGCTGTTTTTT. As protein: CSADREGGELFF. The rearrangement links TRBV29-1 to TRBJ2-2; the D call may be TRBD1 or TRBD2 (7 bases each). Germline CDR1 SQVTM, CDR2 ANQGSEA. The CDR3 extends over 12 amino acids. V dropped 7 bases and J dropped 7 bases, with 13 bases sitting between them.

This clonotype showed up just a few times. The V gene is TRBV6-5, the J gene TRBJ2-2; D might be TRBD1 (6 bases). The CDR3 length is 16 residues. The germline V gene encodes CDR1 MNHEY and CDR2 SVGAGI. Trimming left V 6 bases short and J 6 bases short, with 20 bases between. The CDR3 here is CASRYRDTGIPGELFF. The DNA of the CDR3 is TGTGCCAGCAGGTACCGGGACACAGGGATTCCCGGGGAGCTGTTTTTT.

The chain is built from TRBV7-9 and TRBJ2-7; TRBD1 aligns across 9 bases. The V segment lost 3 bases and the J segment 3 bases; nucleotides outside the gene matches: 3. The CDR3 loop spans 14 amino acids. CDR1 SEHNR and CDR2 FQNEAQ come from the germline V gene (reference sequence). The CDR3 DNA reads TGTGCCAGCAGCTTCGGGACAGGGCTCTACGAGCAGTACTTC. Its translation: CASSFGTGLYEQYF.

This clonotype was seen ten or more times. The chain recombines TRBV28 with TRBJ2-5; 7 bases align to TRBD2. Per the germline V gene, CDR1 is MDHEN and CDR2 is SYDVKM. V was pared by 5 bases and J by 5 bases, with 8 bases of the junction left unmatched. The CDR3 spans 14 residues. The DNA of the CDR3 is TGTGCCAGCAGTCCCTCTATGGGGGGGGAGACCCAGTACTTC. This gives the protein CASSPSMGGETQYF. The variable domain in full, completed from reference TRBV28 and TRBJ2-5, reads DVKVTQSSRYLVKRTGEKVFLECVQDMDHENMFWYRQDPGLGLRLIYFSYDVKMKEKGDIPEGYSVSREKKERFSLILESASTNQTSMYLCASSPSMGGETQYFGPGTRLLVL.

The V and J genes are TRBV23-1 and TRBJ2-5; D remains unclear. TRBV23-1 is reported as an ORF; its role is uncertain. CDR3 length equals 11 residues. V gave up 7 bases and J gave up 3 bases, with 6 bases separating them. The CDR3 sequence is CASNWEETQYF. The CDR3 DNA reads TGCGCCAGCAATTGGGAAGAGACCCAGTACTTC.

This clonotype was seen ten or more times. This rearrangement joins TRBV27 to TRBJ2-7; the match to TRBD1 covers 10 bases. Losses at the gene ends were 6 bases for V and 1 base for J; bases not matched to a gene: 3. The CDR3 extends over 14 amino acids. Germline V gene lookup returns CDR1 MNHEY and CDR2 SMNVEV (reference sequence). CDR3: CASRDRGISYEQYF. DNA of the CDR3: TGTGCCAGCAGGGACAGGGGGATTTCCTACGAGCAGTACTTC.

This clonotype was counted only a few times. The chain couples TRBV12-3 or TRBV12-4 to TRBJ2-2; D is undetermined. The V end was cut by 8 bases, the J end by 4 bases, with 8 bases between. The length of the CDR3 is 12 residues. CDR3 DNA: TGTGCCAGCCGAGGACCCACCGGGGAGCTGTTTTTT. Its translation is CASRGPTGELFF.

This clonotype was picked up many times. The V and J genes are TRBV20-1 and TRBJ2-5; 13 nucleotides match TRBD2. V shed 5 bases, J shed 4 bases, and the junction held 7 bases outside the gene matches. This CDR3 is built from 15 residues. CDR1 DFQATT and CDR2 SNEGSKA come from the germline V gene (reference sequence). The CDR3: CSARGLAGAGETQYF. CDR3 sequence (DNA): TGCAGTGCTCGAGGACTAGCGGGAGCAGGAGAGACCCAGTACTTC.

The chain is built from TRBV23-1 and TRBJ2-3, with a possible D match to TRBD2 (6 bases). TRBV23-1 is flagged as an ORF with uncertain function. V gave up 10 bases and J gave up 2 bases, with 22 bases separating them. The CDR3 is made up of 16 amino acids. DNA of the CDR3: TGCGCCACCCACCCCGGTAGCGGTGGATACACAGATACGCAGTATTTT. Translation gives CATHPGSGGYTDTQYF.

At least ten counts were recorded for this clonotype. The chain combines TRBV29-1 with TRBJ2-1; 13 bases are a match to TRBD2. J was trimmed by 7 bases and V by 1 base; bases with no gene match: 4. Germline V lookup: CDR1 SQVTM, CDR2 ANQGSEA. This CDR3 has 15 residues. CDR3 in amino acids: CSVEGTSGSGNEQFF. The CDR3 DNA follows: TGCAGCGTTGAAGGGACTAGCGGGAGTGGTAATGAGCAGTTCTTC.

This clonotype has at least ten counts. The CDR3 coding sequence is TGTGCCAGCAGTGGAGGACAGGGGCCCACTGAAGCTTTCTTT. Its translation is CASSGGQGPTEAFF. The chain recombines TRBV27 with TRBJ1-1; 9 bases map to TRBD1. Trimming removed 5 bases from V and 4 bases from J; junction bases left unmatched: 5. CDR1 and CDR2 from the germline V gene are MNHEY and SMNVEV (reference sequence). This CDR3 is built from 14 residues.

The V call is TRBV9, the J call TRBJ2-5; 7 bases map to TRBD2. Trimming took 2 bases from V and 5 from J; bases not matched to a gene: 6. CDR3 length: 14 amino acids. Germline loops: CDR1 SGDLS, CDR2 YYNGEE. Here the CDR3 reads CASSVSMGGETQYF. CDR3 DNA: TGTGCCAGCAGCGTCTCGATGGGAGGGGAGACCCAGTACTTC. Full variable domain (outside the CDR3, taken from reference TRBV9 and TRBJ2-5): DSGVTQTPKHLITATGQRVTLRCSPRSGDLSVYWYQQSLDQGLQFLIQYYNGEERAKGNILERFSAQQFPDLHSELNLSSLELGDSALYFCASSVSMGGETQYFGPGTRLLVL.

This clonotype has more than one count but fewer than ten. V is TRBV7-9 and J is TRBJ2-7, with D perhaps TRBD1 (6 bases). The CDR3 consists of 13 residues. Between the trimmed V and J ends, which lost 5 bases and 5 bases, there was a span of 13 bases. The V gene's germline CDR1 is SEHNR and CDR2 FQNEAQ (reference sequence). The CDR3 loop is CASSPTGSHEQYV. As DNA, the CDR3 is TGTGCCAGCAGCCCTACAGGGTCCCACGAGCAGTACGTC.

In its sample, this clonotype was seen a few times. The CDR3 region has the DNA TGTGCCAGCAGCTCGGCGAGGTTTCAGCCCCAGCATTTT. It specifies CASSSARFQPQHF. J is TRBJ1-5 and V is TRBV14; the D is unclear. The CDR3 has 13 amino acids. CDR1 and CDR2 from the germline V gene are SGHDN and FVKESK. Trimming took 5 bases from V and 6 from J, leaving 11 bases between them.

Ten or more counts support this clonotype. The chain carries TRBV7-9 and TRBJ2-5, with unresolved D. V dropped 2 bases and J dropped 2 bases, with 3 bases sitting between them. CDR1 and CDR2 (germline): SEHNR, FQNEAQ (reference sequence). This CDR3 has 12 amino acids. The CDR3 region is CASSLLQETQYF. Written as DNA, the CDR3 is TGTGCCAGCAGCTTACTGCAAGAGACCCAGTACTTC.

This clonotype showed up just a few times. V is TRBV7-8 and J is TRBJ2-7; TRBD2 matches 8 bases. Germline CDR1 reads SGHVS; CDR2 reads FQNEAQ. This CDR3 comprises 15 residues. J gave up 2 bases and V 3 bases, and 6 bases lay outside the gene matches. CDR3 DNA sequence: TGTGCCAGCAGCTTTAGAGCGGGAGTGCCCTACGAGCAGTACTTC. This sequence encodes CASSFRAGVPYEQYF.

CDR3 amino acids: CASRGDNTGELFF. DNA of the CDR3: TGTGCCAGTCGGGGGGACAACACCGGGGAGCTGTTTTTT. The J gene is TRBJ2-2, the V gene TRBV7-9, with 7 positions matching TRBD2. Per germline, CDR1 SEHNR and CDR2 FQNEAQ (reference sequence). V was clipped by 9 bases and J by 2 bases; unmatched bases: 3. The CDR3 runs to 13 residues.

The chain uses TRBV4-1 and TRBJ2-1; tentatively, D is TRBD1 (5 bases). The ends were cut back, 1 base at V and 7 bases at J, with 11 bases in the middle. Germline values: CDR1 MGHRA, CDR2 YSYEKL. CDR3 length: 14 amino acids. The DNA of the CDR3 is TGCGCCAGCAGCCAAGGGGGCGCGTGGAATGAGCAGTTCTTC. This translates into CASSQGGAWNEQFF.

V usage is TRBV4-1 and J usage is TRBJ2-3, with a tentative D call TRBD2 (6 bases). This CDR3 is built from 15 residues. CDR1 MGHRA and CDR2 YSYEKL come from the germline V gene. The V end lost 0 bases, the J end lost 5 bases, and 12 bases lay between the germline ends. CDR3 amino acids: CASSQDSGGLDTQYF. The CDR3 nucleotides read TGCGCCAGCAGCCAAGATTCCGGGGGATTAGATACGCAGTATTTT.

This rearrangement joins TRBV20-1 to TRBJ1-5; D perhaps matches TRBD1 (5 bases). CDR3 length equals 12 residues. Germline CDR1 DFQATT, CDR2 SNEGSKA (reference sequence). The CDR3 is CAVYRQDQPQHF. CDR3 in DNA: TGCGCCGTATACAGGCAGGATCAGCCCCAGCATTTT.

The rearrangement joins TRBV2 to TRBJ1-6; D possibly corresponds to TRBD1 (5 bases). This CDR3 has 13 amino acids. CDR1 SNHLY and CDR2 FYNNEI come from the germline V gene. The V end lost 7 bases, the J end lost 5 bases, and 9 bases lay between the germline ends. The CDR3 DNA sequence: TGTGCCAGCAAACGGGACCATAATTCACCCCTCCACTTT. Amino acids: CASKRDHNSPLHF.

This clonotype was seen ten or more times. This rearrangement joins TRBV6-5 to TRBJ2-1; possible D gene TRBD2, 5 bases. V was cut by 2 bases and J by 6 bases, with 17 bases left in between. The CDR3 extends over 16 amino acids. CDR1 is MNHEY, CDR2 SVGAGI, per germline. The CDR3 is CASSYKRRKQGNEQFF. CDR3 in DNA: TGTGCCAGCAGTTACAAGCGGAGGAAGCAAGGCAATGAGCAGTTCTTC.

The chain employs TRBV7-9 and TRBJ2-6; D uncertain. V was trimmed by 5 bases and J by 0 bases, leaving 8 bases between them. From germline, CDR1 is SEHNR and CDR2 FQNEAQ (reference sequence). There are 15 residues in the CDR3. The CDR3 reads CASSLTPSGANVLTF. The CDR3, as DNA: TGTGCCAGCAGCCTGACCCCCTCTGGGGCCAACGTCCTGACTTTC.

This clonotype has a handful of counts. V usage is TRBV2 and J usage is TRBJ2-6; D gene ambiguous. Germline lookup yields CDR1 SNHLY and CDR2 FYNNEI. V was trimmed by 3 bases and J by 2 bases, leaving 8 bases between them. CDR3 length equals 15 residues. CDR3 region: CASSEAAAGANVLTF. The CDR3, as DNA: TGTGCCAGCAGTGAGGCAGCTGCTGGGGCCAACGTCCTGACTTTC. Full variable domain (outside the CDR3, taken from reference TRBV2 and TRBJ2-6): EPEVTQTPSHQVTQMGQEVILRCVPISNHLYFYWYRQILGQKVEFLVSFYNNEISEKSEIFDDQFSVERPDGSNFTLKIRSTKLEDSAMYFCASSEAAAGANVLTFGAGSRLTVL.

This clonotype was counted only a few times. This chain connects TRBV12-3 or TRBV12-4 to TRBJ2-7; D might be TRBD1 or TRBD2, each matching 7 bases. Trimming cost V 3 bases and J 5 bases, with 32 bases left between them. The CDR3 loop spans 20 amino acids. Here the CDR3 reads CASSFSAPGRGLPPGDEQYV. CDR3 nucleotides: TGTGCCAGCAGTTTTTCCGCCCCTGGGAGGGGGCTTCCTCCTGGGGACGAGCAGTACGTC.

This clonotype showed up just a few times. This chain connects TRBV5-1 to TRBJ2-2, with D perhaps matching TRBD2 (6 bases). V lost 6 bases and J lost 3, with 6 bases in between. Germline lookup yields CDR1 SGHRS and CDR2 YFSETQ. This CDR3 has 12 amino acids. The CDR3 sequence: CASTGDTGELFF. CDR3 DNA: TGCGCCAGCACGGGAGACACCGGGGAGCTGTTTTTT.

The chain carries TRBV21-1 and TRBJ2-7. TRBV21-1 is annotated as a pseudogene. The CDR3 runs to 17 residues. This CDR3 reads CASSKVDTSVEAYEQYF. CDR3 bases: TGTGCCAGCAGCAAAGTGGATACGTCAGTGGAAGCCTACGAGCAGTACTTC.

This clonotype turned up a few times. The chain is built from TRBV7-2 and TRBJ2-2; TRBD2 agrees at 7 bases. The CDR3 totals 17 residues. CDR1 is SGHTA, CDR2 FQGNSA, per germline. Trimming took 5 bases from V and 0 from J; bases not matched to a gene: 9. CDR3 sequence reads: CASSPRAGTTNTGELFF. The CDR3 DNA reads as TGTGCCAGCAGCCCTCGAGCGGGAACTACGAACACCGGGGAGCTGTTTTTT.

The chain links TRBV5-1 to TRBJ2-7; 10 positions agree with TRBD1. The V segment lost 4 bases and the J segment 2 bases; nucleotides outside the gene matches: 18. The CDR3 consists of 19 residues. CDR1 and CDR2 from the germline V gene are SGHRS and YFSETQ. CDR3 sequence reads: CASSPGLWTGGEAPYEQYF. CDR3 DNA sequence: TGCGCCAGCAGCCCGGGCCTATGGACAGGGGGAGAAGCTCCCTACGAGCAGTACTTC.